The 27 T cell receptor beta chains below come from one sample, sequenced in a study of post-analysis software for immune sequencing data. For these TCRs, the target antigens are not known. General study findings and limits: In patients, TRBV5-6, TRBV5-1 and TRBV20-1 belonged to five TRBV segments found more frequently than in controls.

Presence of unique molecular identifiers characterized the TCR beta cDNA libraries. TCRdb re-analysed the PCR reads in MiXCR, keeping a single row per CDR3 protein. The sample has hundreds of thousands of distinct CDR3 sequences, over 45% seen once. Specimen: blood. The origin of the receptors is a girl aged 2 to 10 with multiple sclerosis.

The rearrangement links TRBV29-1 to TRBJ1-2; 8 bases align to TRBD1. CDR1 and CDR2 from the germline V gene are SQVTM and ANQGSEA. The CDR3 runs to 11 residues. Trimming took 6 bases from V and 12 from J; bases not matched to a gene: 9. CDR3 sequence: CSVAGQGRHTF. The CDR3, as DNA: TGCAGCGTCGCCGGACAGGGTCGGCACACCTTC.

This chain connects TRBV4-1 to TRBJ2-1; perhaps TRBD1 as D (6 bases). The ends were cut back, 0 bases at V and 0 bases at J, with 6 bases in the middle. Germline CDR1 and CDR2: MGHRA and YSYEKL. The CDR3 extends over 15 amino acids. Here the CDR3 DNA reads TGCGCCAGCAGCCAAGAGGGACACTCCTACAATGAGCAGTTCTTC. This sequence encodes CASSQEGHSYNEQFF.

The chain has TRBV5-1 and TRBJ2-1, with D possibly TRBD1 on 6 matching bases. From germline, CDR1 is SGHRS and CDR2 YFSETQ. V was cut by 4 bases and J by 8 bases, with 13 bases left in between. The CDR3 spans 13 residues. The CDR3 reads CASSPGQQDEQFF. Written as DNA, the CDR3 is TGCGCCAGCAGCCCCGGACAGCAGGATGAGCAGTTCTTC.

This clonotype was recorded once. J is TRBJ1-1 and V is TRBV7-9, with TRBD1 identical over 9 bases. CDR1 and CDR2 (germline): SEHNR, FQNEAQ (reference sequence). The CDR3 length is 15 residues. The V gene end was trimmed by 2 bases and the J gene end by 4 bases; junction bases not matched to a gene: 5. The CDR3 DNA sequence: TGTGCCAGCAGCTTACGGACAGGGGTGGGCACTGAAGCTTTCTTT. Translated: CASSLRTGVGTEAFF. Based on the CDR3 plus reference TRBV7-9 and TRBJ1-1, the full variable domain is DTGVSQNPRHKITKRGQNVTFRCDPISEHNRLYWYRQTLGQGPEFLTYFQNEAQLEKSRLLSDRFSAERPKGSFSTLEIQRTEQGDSAMYLCASSLRTGVGTEAFFGQGTRLTVV.

The chain couples TRBV20-1 to TRBJ2-7; D possibly corresponds to TRBD1 (6 bases). CDR3 size: 13 residues. In germline, CDR1 is DFQATT, CDR2 SNEGSKA (reference sequence). Trimming took 6 bases from V and 2 from J, leaving 14 bases between them. CDR3 amino acids: CSAPRDTPYEQYF. CDR3 coding DNA: TGCAGTGCCCCCAGGGACACTCCCTACGAGCAGTACTTC.

This clonotype was counted a few times. The gene calls are TRBV20-1 and TRBJ2-5; maybe TRBD1 (5 bases). Per germline, CDR1 DFQATT and CDR2 SNEGSKA (reference sequence). V lost 2 bases and J 2 bases, leaving 9 bases between the germline ends. The CDR3 runs 13 residues. CDR3 residues: CSARPTVQETQYF. The CDR3 coding sequence is TGCAGTGCTAGACCGACAGTGCAAGAGACCCAGTACTTC.

This chain connects TRBV29-1 to TRBJ2-1; 14 bases are shared with TRBD2. Germline values: CDR1 SQVTM, CDR2 ANQGSEA. The CDR3 covers 14 residues. Unmatched junction bases numbered 6, after V lost 7 bases and J lost 7 bases. CDR3 residues: CSGRLAGGPNEQFF. Here the CDR3 DNA reads TGCAGCGGTCGACTAGCGGGGGGGCCAAATGAGCAGTTCTTC.

There are a few counts of this clonotype. The rearrangement uses TRBV6-4 and TRBJ2-1; D may be TRBD1 or TRBD2 (5 bases each). V was pared by 6 bases and J by 4 bases, with 16 bases between. The CDR3 is 15 residues long. CDR1 and CDR2 from the germline V gene are MRHNA and SNTAGT. CDR3 amino acids: CASRIGALEYNEQFF. The CDR3 coding sequence is TGTGCCAGCAGAATCGGGGCACTAGAATACAATGAGCAGTTCTTC.

This clonotype turned up a few times. The rearrangement links TRBV29-1 to TRBJ2-3; the D is unclear. The CDR3 has 12 residues. Deletions cut 2 bases from V and 3 bases from J, with 6 bases between. In germline, CDR1 is SQVTM, CDR2 ANQGSEA. The DNA of the CDR3 is TGCAGCGTTGAAATCGAAACAGATACGCAGTATTTT. Translation: CSVEIETDTQYF.

In this sample, this clonotype turned up a few times. The rearrangement joins TRBV29-1 to TRBJ2-7; 10 bases fit TRBD1. The CDR3 length is 15 residues. The junction had 8 bases not matched to a gene; V was cut back by 3 bases and J by 3 bases. CDR1 and CDR2 (germline): SQVTM, ANQGSEA. The CDR3 is CSVERTDRGLYEQYF. The DNA for the CDR3 is TGCAGCGTTGAGCGAACCGACAGGGGGCTCTACGAGCAGTACTTC.

Turning to this clonotype: A junction boundary mismatches the germline segment, possibly from a read error. The rearrangement uses TRBV4-2 and TRBJ2-3; D may be TRBD1 or TRBD2 (5 bases each). Germline-derived CDR1 and CDR2 are LGHNA and YNFKEQ. CDR3 length: 18 residues. CDR3 coding DNA: TGTGCCAGCAGCCCTGTGGCTACCGGGACCGTGGGCACAGACACGCAGTATTTT. Its protein is CASSPVATGTVGTDTQYF.

This clonotype was detected a few times. This rearrangement joins TRBV7-6 to TRBJ2-5; no definite D call. Germline CDR1 is SGHVS and CDR2 is FNYEAQ. This CDR3 contains 13 residues. Trimming stripped 5 bases from V and 4 bases from J, with 11 bases between. CDR3 in amino acids: CASSLATVETQYF. CDR3 sequence (DNA): TGTGCCAGCAGCCTTGCGACGGTAGAGACCCAGTACTTC. Full variable domain (outside the CDR3, taken from reference TRBV7-6 and TRBJ2-5): GAGVSQSPRYKVTKRGQDVALRCDPISGHVSLYWYRQALGQGPEFLTYFNYEAQQDKSGLPNDRFSAERPEGSISTLTIQRTEQRDSAMYRCASSLATVETQYFGPGTRLLVL.

This clonotype was picked up one time. Without the conserved terminal phenylalanine or tryptophan, this CDR3 likely stems from a read error. The chain joins TRBV12-3 or TRBV12-4 to TRBJ1-2; tentative D call: TRBD1 (5 bases). CDR3 length: 14 amino acids. V dropped 3 bases and J dropped 3 bases, with 11 bases sitting between them. The CDR3 sequence is CASSLDRTYYGYTC. DNA for the CDR3: TGTGCCAGCAGTTTGGATAGGACATACTATGGCTACACCTGC.

The V call is TRBV10-3, the J call TRBJ1-6; D call uncertain. The germline gives CDR1 ENHRY, CDR2 SYGVKD. The CDR3 totals 14 residues. Trimming took 2 bases from V and 10 from J, leaving 12 bases between them. The CDR3 protein is CAISEAGRGSPLHF. The CDR3 bases are TGTGCCATCAGTGAGGCCGGGAGAGGATCACCCCTCCACTTT.

The chain has TRBV7-2 and TRBJ1-1; 7 bases match TRBD1. This CDR3 is built from 14 residues. Unmatched junction bases numbered 7, after V lost 5 bases and J lost 4 bases. Per the germline V gene, CDR1 is SGHTA and CDR2 is FQGNSA. The CDR3 nucleotides read TGTGCCAGCAGCGATACAGGGGTCGGCACTGAAGCTTTCTTT. Amino acid sequence: CASSDTGVGTEAFF.

V usage is TRBV24-1 and J usage is TRBJ2-3, with 7 bases matching TRBD2. Germline assignment: CDR1 KGHDR and CDR2 SFDVKD. The junction had 2 bases not matched to a gene; V was cut back by 8 bases and J by 1 base. This CDR3 has 13 amino acids. The CDR3 loop is CATIRGGTDTQYF. CDR3 nucleotide sequence: TGTGCCACCATCCGGGGGGGCACAGATACGCAGTATTTT.

The chain recombines TRBV7-9 with TRBJ2-7, with D perhaps assigned TRBD1 or TRBD2 (5 bases each). V lost 1 base and J lost 2, with 9 bases in between. Germline-derived CDR1 and CDR2 are SEHNR and FQNEAQ (reference sequence). The CDR3 is 14 residues long. CDR3 DNA sequence: TGTGCCAGCAGCTTAGGGGACGGTCCCTACGAGCAGTACTTC. This encodes CASSLGDGPYEQYF.

The chain links TRBV11-2 to TRBJ1-2; D not resolved. The V end was cut by 6 bases, the J end by 4 bases, with 15 bases between. The CDR3 is made up of 14 amino acids. Looked up from germline, CDR1 is SGHAT and CDR2 is FQNNGV. CDR3 loop: CASSRRSRFYGYTF. DNA for the CDR3: TGTGCCAGCAGTCGTCGGTCCCGCTTCTATGGCTACACCTTC.

The rearrangement links TRBV7-2 to TRBJ1-1; D is uncertain. Trimming removed 7 bases at V and 4 bases at J, with 13 bases between. This CDR3 has 13 amino acids. The germline CDR1 and CDR2 sequences are SGHTA and FQGNSA. The CDR3 region has the DNA TGTGCCAGCAATTGGCGGGGTGGCACTGAAGCTTTCTTT. Encoded protein: CASNWRGGTEAFF.

The chain is built from TRBV5-1 and TRBJ2-5; TRBD2 might be the D (5 bases). Germline-derived CDR1 and CDR2 are SGHRS and YFSETQ. The germline V and J ends were trimmed by 3 bases and 4 bases, with 16 bases remaining between them. This CDR3 region has 15 residues. CDR3 amino acids: CASSSLDSSGETQYF. As DNA, the CDR3 is TGCGCCAGCAGCTCCCTGGACTCGTCCGGAGAGACCCAGTACTTC.

This clonotype was observed a few times. The rearrangement links TRBV28 to TRBJ2-7; D unresolved. Trimming took 7 bases from V and 1 from J, leaving 11 bases between them. The CDR3 is made up of 13 amino acids. Germline V CDR1 and CDR2: MDHEN, SYDVKM. Here the CDR3 reads CASTPGGSYEQYF. The CDR3, as DNA: TGTGCCAGCACTCCGGGCGGTTCCTACGAGCAGTACTTC.

The V and J genes are TRBV20-1 and TRBJ2-4; 11 bases agree with TRBD1. The end of the DNA aligns better with TRBJ2-7, so the J call may be wrong. In germline, CDR1 is DFQATT, CDR2 SNEGSKA (reference sequence). The CDR3 runs to 15 residues. CDR3 nucleotide sequence: TGCAGTGCTAGGGGACAGGGGGACCCCTTTTACGAGCAGTACTTC. This translates into CSARGQGDPFYEQYF.

The chain is built from TRBV10-1 and TRBJ1-1, with D tentatively TRBD1 (5 bases). The V gene's germline CDR1 is WNHNN and CDR2 SYGVQD (reference sequence). V lost 3 bases to trimming and J lost 0 bases, with 8 bases between them. The CDR3 loop spans 14 amino acids. CDR3 nucleotides: TGCGCCAGCAGTGAAGGGGTTTTGAACACTGAAGCTTTCTTT. Its translation: CASSEGVLNTEAFF.

The chain couples TRBV19 to TRBJ1-5; 7 nucleotides match TRBD1. CDR3 length: 14 residues. CDR1 LNHDA and CDR2 SQIVND come from the germline V gene (reference sequence). Trimming at V came to 3 bases and at J to 6 bases, leaving 5 bases not matched to a gene. CDR3 in amino acids: CASSMRGRGQPQHF. The CDR3 nucleotides read TGTGCCAGTAGTATGAGGGGGCGCGGTCAGCCCCAGCATTTT. The variable domain in full, completed from reference TRBV19 and TRBJ1-5, reads DGGITQSPKYLFRKEGQNVTLSCEQNLNHDAMYWYRQDPGQGLRLIYYSQIVNDFQKGDIAEGYSVSREKKESFPLTVTSAQKNPTAFYLCASSMRGRGQPQHFGDGTRLSIL.

The chain couples TRBV29-1 to TRBJ1-2; TRBD1 matches 10 bases. Germline CDR1 is SQVTM and CDR2 is ANQGSEA. CDR3 length: 13 amino acids. V was pared by 6 bases and J by 7 bases, with 8 bases of the junction left unmatched. The CDR3 region has the DNA TGCAGCGTCGACCCCGGGACAGGGGTTGGCTACACCTTC. It is translated as CSVDPGTGVGYTF.

The J gene is TRBJ1-1, the V gene TRBV29-1, with D uncertain. The germline V and J ends were trimmed by 0 bases and 1 base, with 9 bases remaining between them. This CDR3 is built from 14 residues. Germline CDR1 reads SQVTM; CDR2 reads ANQGSEA. The CDR3 region has the DNA TGCAGCGTTGAAGAGGGTAGGCGGAACACTGAAGCTTTCTTT. It encodes CSVEEGRRNTEAFF.

The chain recombines TRBV7-9 with TRBJ2-3, with D possibly being TRBD1 or TRBD2 (5 bases each). CDR1 and CDR2 from the germline V gene are SEHNR and FQNEAQ (reference sequence). This CDR3 spans 15 amino acids. Trimming pared 5 bases from V and 2 bases from J, leaving 14 bases between. The CDR3 here is CASSPRWGFTDTQYF. CDR3 nucleotides: TGTGCCAGCAGCCCCCGGTGGGGGTTCACAGATACGCAGTATTTT.